Following are 30 T cell receptor beta chains from one sample sequenced in a study of cytomegalovirus exposure and HLA in healthy donors. PCR used 60 Vbeta primers and 13 Jbeta primers. Measured with immunoSEQ multiplex PCR; TCRdb has only the in-frame clones, and not every one. The sample consists of 150,000 to 200,000 clones, just under 85% of them appearing once. The specimen sequenced was PBMCs. All receptors come from a girl aged 10 to 17 in good health and CMV-seropositive.

This sequence joins TRBV27 and TRBJ1-1, with 9 nucleotides matching TRBD1. The germline V gene encodes CDR1 MNHEY and CDR2 SMNVEV (reference sequence). The CDR3 loop spans 18 amino acids. The V segment lost 0 bases and the J segment 0 bases; nucleotides outside the gene matches: 8. This CDR3 reads CASSLSRLQGAMNTEAFF. As DNA, the CDR3 is TGTGCCAGCAGTTTATCAAGATTACAGGGGGCCATGAACACTGAAGCTTTCTTT.

The chain recombines TRBV6-1 with TRBJ2-5, with 7 bases aligning to TRBD2. With 8 bases clipped from V and 5 bases from J, the junction kept 14 bases outside the gene matches. This CDR3 has 15 residues. Per germline, CDR1 MNHNS and CDR2 SASEGT. CDR3 sequence (DNA): TGTGCCAGCGGGGCTGGCGGGGGAGATTGGGAGACCCAGTACTTC. It encodes CASGAGGGDWETQYF.

The chain links TRBV5-5 to TRBJ1-1, with D unresolved. The germline V gene encodes CDR1 SGHKS and CDR2 YYEKEE (reference sequence). Trimming took off 1 base at V and 6 bases at J, with 10 bases between the two ends. The CDR3 length is 13 residues. The CDR3 nucleotides are TGTGCCAGCAGCTTGCGGTGGGCCGCTGAAGCTTTCTTT. It translates to CASSLRWAAEAFF. The full variable domain, with the rest looked up from reference TRBV5-5 and TRBJ1-1, is DAGVTQSPTHLIKTRGQQVTLRCSPISGHKSVSWYQQVLGQGPQFIFQYYEKEERGRGNFPDRFSARQFPNYSSELNVNALLLGDSALYLCASSLRWAAEAFFGQGTRLTVV.

The chain employs TRBV9 and TRBJ1-6, with no clear D. This CDR3 is 12 amino acids long. Trimming removed 0 bases at V and 8 bases at J, with 3 bases between. Germline loops: CDR1 SGDLS, CDR2 YYNGEE. The CDR3: CASSVGDSPLHF. CDR3 nucleotide sequence: TGTGCCAGCAGCGTAGGAGATTCACCCCTCCACTTT.

The chain carries TRBV19 and TRBJ2-7; 12 bases are shared with TRBD2. Germline trimming cut 3 bases from V and 3 bases from J; bases unmatched to any gene: 6. Looked up from germline, CDR1 is LNHDA and CDR2 is SQIVND (reference sequence). This CDR3 has 16 amino acids. The CDR3 is CASSISSSGGDYEQYF. CDR3 coding DNA: TGTGCCAGTAGTATTTCCTCTAGCGGGGGGGACTACGAGCAGTACTTC.

The chain couples TRBV5-1 to TRBJ1-6, with 9 bases lining up with TRBD1. V dropped 4 bases and J dropped 2; count of bases not matched to a gene: 4. The CDR3 loop spans 16 amino acids. The germline V gene has CDR1 SGHRS and CDR2 YFSETQ. CDR3 nucleotide sequence: TGCGCCAGCAGCGTAGGACAGGGGACCTATAATTCACCCCTCCACTTT. It codes for CASSVGQGTYNSPLHF.

The rearrangement uses TRBV2 and TRBJ1-1, with a weak D call TRBD1 (6 bases). The CDR3 has 16 residues. Germline-derived CDR1 and CDR2 are SNHLY and FYNNEI. Trimming stripped 5 bases from V and 2 bases from J, with 18 bases between. The CDR3 is CASSSRTAPFNTEAFF. The CDR3 nucleotides read TGTGCCAGCAGTTCGAGGACAGCTCCTTTCAACACTGAAGCTTTCTTT.

The chain recombines TRBV7-8 with TRBJ1-4, with a weak D call TRBD1 (5 bases). Germline V gene sequence: CDR1 SGHVS, CDR2 FQNEAQ. The CDR3 loop spans 16 amino acids. Trimming stripped 1 base from V and 5 bases from J, with 14 bases between. CDR3 in amino acids: CASSLVAGGANEKLFF. CDR3 DNA sequence: TGTGCCAGCAGCTTAGTGGCTGGAGGGGCAAATGAAAAACTGTTTTTT.

The chain recombines TRBV27 with TRBJ1-2, with D possibly matching TRBD1 (5 bases). The ends were cut back, 3 bases at V and 2 bases at J, with 13 bases in the middle. Looked up from germline, CDR1 is MNHEY and CDR2 is SMNVEV (reference sequence). The CDR3 is 15 residues long. CDR3 DNA sequence: TGTGCCAGCAGTTTCGGAGGGACTGGGAACTATGGCTACACCTTC. It is translated as CASSFGGTGNYGYTF.

The chain has TRBV7-8 and TRBJ1-1; D is ambiguous. The germline V gene has CDR1 SGHVS and CDR2 FQNEAQ. The CDR3 is 13 residues long. Trimming took off 1 base at V and 7 bases at J, with 10 bases between the two ends. The CDR3 reads CASSLGQNGEAFF. CDR3 nucleotide sequence: TGTGCCAGCAGCTTAGGTCAGAATGGTGAAGCTTTCTTT.

CDR3 amino acids: CARGWDRIVPNYGYTF. CDR3 nucleotides: TGTGCGCGGGGGTGGGACAGGATTGTCCCTAACTATGGCTACACCTTC. This chain links TRBV6-4 with TRBJ1-2; 8 bases align to TRBD1. Germline loops: CDR1 MRHNA, CDR2 SNTAGT. The CDR3 extends over 16 amino acids.

The chain combines TRBV6-5 with TRBJ2-4; D might be TRBD2 (6 bases). The CDR3 extends over 14 amino acids. The germline CDR1 and CDR2 sequences are MNHEY and SVGAGI. V was cut by 6 bases and J by 1 base, with 10 bases left in between. The DNA of the CDR3 is TGTGCCAGCAGCGGCCTAGCGGCCAAAAACATTCAGTACTTC. Protein: CASSGLAAKNIQYF.

The chain uses TRBV7-9 and TRBJ2-7, with TRBD1 matching 8 bases. CDR1 and CDR2 from the germline V gene are SEHNR and FQNEAQ (reference sequence). The J segment lost 5 bases and the V segment lost 3 bases, leaving 3 bases of the junction unmatched. There are 13 residues in the CDR3. The CDR3 loop is CASSFNRGDEQYF. The CDR3 nucleotides are TGTGCCAGCAGCTTTAACAGGGGGGACGAGCAGTACTTC.

The chain recombines TRBV10-3 with TRBJ2-7; a weak D match, TRBD1 (5 bases). CDR3 size: 18 residues. Deletions cut 3 bases from V and 2 bases from J, with 23 bases between. Germline lookup yields CDR1 ENHRY and CDR2 SYGVKD. CDR3 loop: CAISEGPVDSGAPYEQYF. CDR3 in DNA: TGTGCCATCAGTGAAGGTCCCGTCGACAGTGGGGCCCCCTACGAGCAGTACTTC.

This CDR3 reads CASSPGPGGGNTIYF. The CDR3 nucleotides read TGTGCCAGCAGCCCCGGACCCGGAGGCGGAAACACCATATATTTT. V and J are TRBV5-4 and TRBJ1-3, with D hard to call. This CDR3 region has 15 residues. V lost 4 bases to trimming and J lost 4 bases, with 15 bases between them. Germline assignment: CDR1 SGHNT and CDR2 YYREEE (reference sequence).

The chain joins TRBV9 to TRBJ2-1; D is perhaps TRBD1 (6 bases). The germline V gene encodes CDR1 SGDLS and CDR2 YYNGEE. The CDR3 runs 15 residues. With 4 bases removed from V and 0 bases from J, the gap between germline ends came to 11 bases. CDR3 DNA sequence: TGTGCCAGCAGCTTGACAGGATTCTCCTACAATGAGCAGTTCTTC. This gives the protein CASSLTGFSYNEQFF.

V gene TRBV19 combines with J gene TRBJ2-6; 8 bases agree with TRBD1. CDR1 is LNHDA and CDR2 is SQIVND in the germline V gene (reference sequence). Losses at the gene ends were 5 bases for V and 4 bases for J; bases not matched to a gene: 10. CDR3 length: 17 residues. The CDR3 bases are TGTGCCAGTAGTCGAACTCAGGGGGCTTCGGGGGCCAACGTCCTGACTTTC. Translating gives CASSRTQGASGANVLTF.

This sequence joins TRBV7-9 and TRBJ1-6; TRBD1 aligns across 8 bases. The CDR3 runs 14 residues. The germline CDR1 and CDR2 sequences are SEHNR and FQNEAQ (reference sequence). J gave up 9 bases and V 3 bases, and 4 bases lay outside the gene matches. In DNA, the CDR3 is TGTGCCAGCAGCTTCACAGGGGGTCTTTCACCCCTCCACTTT. Translated, it gives CASSFTGGLSPLHF.

The chain recombines TRBV6-5 with TRBJ1-3; TRBD1 agrees at 8 bases. This CDR3 has 11 residues. Trimming took 4 bases from V and 12 from J; bases not matched to a gene: 2. Germline lookup yields CDR1 MNHEY and CDR2 SVGAGI. In DNA, the CDR3 is TGTGCCAGCAGTTCGGACAGGGTCATATATTTT. It specifies CASSSDRVIYF.

The chain uses TRBV7-9 and TRBJ1-2, with 7 positions matching TRBD1. Germline CDR1 and CDR2: SEHNR and FQNEAQ (reference sequence). The CDR3 extends over 16 amino acids. V shed 1 base and J 5 bases; nucleotides not matched to a gene: 10. Here the CDR3 DNA reads TGTGCCAGCAGCTTAGTGTTTCCGGGACAGATATATGGCTACACCTTC. Its translation: CASSLVFPGQIYGYTF. The full variable domain, completed using reference TRBV7-9 and TRBJ1-2, is DTGVSQNPRHKITKRGQNVTFRCDPISEHNRLYWYRQTLGQGPEFLTYFQNEAQLEKSRLLSDRFSAERPKGSFSTLEIQRTEQGDSAMYLCASSLVFPGQIYGYTFGSGTRLTVV.

The V gene is TRBV29-1, the J gene TRBJ1-1, with D unclear. V was clipped by 3 bases and J by 3 bases, with 11 bases between them. This CDR3 region has 13 residues. Germline CDR1 reads SQVTM; CDR2 reads ANQGSEA. The CDR3 reads CSVDRNGDTEAFF. The CDR3 coding sequence is TGCAGCGTTGATAGGAACGGGGACACTGAAGCTTTCTTT.

The chain is built from TRBV5-1 and TRBJ2-1; weak D call: TRBD1 (5 bases). CDR1 is SGHRS, CDR2 YFSETQ, per germline. CDR3 length: 16 amino acids. V lost 5 bases, J lost 2 bases, and 17 bases lay in between. The chain's CDR3 is CASRGEKGRTYNEQFF. Here the CDR3 DNA reads TGCGCCAGCAGAGGGGAAAAGGGGCGCACCTACAATGAGCAGTTCTTC.

The rearrangement links TRBV9 to TRBJ2-1, with TRBD2 identical over 8 bases. V shed 3 bases and J 5 bases; nucleotides not matched to a gene: 16. Germline V gene lookup returns CDR1 SGDLS and CDR2 YYNGEE. The CDR3 runs to 18 residues. CDR3 nucleotides: TGTGCCAGCAGCGGCGGGAGGACATCCTTGCGTCTTGACAATGAGCAGTTCTTC. As protein: CASSGGRTSLRLDNEQFF.

The rearrangement joins TRBV5-4 to TRBJ1-3; TRBD1 aligns across 7 bases. With V trimmed by 4 bases and J by 4 bases, 8 bases remained unmatched. The V gene's germline CDR1 is SGHNT and CDR2 YYREEE (reference sequence). The length of the CDR3 is 15 residues. This CDR3 reads CASSRQGDGGNTIYF. For the CDR3, the DNA is TGTGCCAGCAGCAGGCAGGGGGACGGAGGAAACACCATATATTTT.

This chain uses TRBV7-9 with TRBJ2-1; TRBD2 agrees at 9 bases. The trim removed 5 bases at V and 4 bases at J, leaving 9 bases unmatched. Per the germline V gene, CDR1 is SEHNR and CDR2 is FQNEAQ (reference sequence). The CDR3 is 16 residues long. The CDR3 DNA reads as TGTGCCAGCAGCGGGAATAGCGGGGGACGATACAATGAGCAGTTCTTC. Its translation: CASSGNSGGRYNEQFF.

The gene calls are TRBV9 and TRBJ1-4; 7 positions match TRBD1. V was pared by 4 bases and J by 3 bases, with 9 bases of the junction left unmatched. The CDR3 length is 16 residues. Per germline, CDR1 SGDLS and CDR2 YYNGEE. For the CDR3, the DNA is TGTGCCAGCAGCTCAAGTGGGACAGCCTCTAATGAAAAACTGTTTTTT. Its translation: CASSSSGTASNEKLFF.

The V gene is TRBV7-2, the J gene TRBJ2-7; possibly TRBD1 for D (5 bases). V was clipped by 1 base and J by 1 base, with 11 bases between them. The CDR3 covers 15 residues. The V gene's germline CDR1 is SGHTA and CDR2 FQGNSA. CDR3 nucleotide sequence: TGTGCCAGCAGCTTAGATAGGGGCCCTTCCTACGAGCAGTACTTC. Translated: CASSLDRGPSYEQYF.

Notes on this clone: One end of the junction varies from germline; a read error may be responsible. The sample holds other DNA sequences that translate to the same CDR3. J is TRBJ1-6 and V is TRBV10-3, with TRBD1 matching 9 bases. The germline CDR1 and CDR2 sequences are ENHRY and SYGVKD. This CDR3 is 18 amino acids long. For the CDR3, the DNA is TGTGCCATCAGTGGGGGGACAGGGAAAAGCTCCTATAATTCGCCCCTCCACTTT. Translation gives CAISGGTGKSSYNSPLHF.

This chain joins TRBV7-3 and TRBJ2-3, with 10 bases lining up with TRBD2. The CDR3 has 16 residues. The germline CDR1 and CDR2 sequences are SGHTA and FQGTGA. Unmatched junction bases numbered 5, after V lost 4 bases and J lost 1 base. The chain's CDR3 is CASSSMLAGGTDTQYF. CDR3 nucleotide sequence: TGTGCCAGCAGCTCCATGCTAGCGGGGGGCACAGATACGCAGTATTTT.

The chain uses TRBV5-1 and TRBJ2-5; D perhaps matches TRBD2 (6 bases). The CDR3 contains 13 residues. Per germline, CDR1 SGHRS and CDR2 YFSETQ. V was cut by 3 bases and J by 0 bases, with 6 bases left in between. In DNA form, the CDR3 reads TGCGCCAGCAGCTGGGGGGACCAAGAGACCCAGTACTTC. It codes for CASSWGDQETQYF.